This TCR beta chain comes out of a study of blood T cell repertoires in COVID-19. Study at large: Sources were T cells, B-cell-depleted T cells, or PBMCs; the material itself was cDNA or gDNA.

Measured with immunoSEQ multiplex PCR; TCRdb has only the in-frame clones, and not every one. Of roughly 180,000 clones in the sample, approximately 85% were seen once. Cohort 3 donors were reported recovered after two negative PCRs, clearance, or symptom resolution. The sequencing sample was made of PBMCs or T cells enriched from blood (not recorded which). This sequence was found in a middle-aged man who had recovered from COVID-19.

In DNA form, the CDR3 reads TGCAGCGTTGTGCTAAGGACAGGTGGGAACACTGAAGCTTTCTTT. The encoded protein is CSVVLRTGGNTEAFF. The chain has TRBV29-1 and TRBJ1-1, with 7 bases lining up with TRBD1. Germline assignment: CDR1 SQVTM and CDR2 ANQGSEA. V dropped 4 bases and J dropped 1; count of bases not matched to a gene: 9. There are 15 residues in the CDR3.